Sequencing of this T cell receptor beta chain was carried out in a study of monozygotic twins with inflammatory bowel disease. Concerning this clonotype: Its target is not known.

The study's findings and limits: The co-twins with IBD showed lower TCRbeta diversity (inverse Simpson) than their healthy siblings. Separate T cell subtypes could not be resolved from one another.

Following a re-call of the 5' RACE reads, TCRdb has one entry per CDR3 protein and lacks DNA. In total, the table holds hundreds of thousands of distinct CDR3 sequences. CDR3 length: 15 residues. Looked up from germline, CDR1 is SGHNT and CDR2 is YYREEE (reference sequence). The chain combines TRBV5-4 with TRBJ2-3; absent DNA, TCRdb's TRBD2 call cannot be checked. The sequenced material came from blood. The clonotype was recovered from a human donor with ulcerative colitis or Crohn's disease, or a healthy co-twin of an affected twin (not recorded which). CDR3 in amino acids: CASSLAAPKEDTQYF.